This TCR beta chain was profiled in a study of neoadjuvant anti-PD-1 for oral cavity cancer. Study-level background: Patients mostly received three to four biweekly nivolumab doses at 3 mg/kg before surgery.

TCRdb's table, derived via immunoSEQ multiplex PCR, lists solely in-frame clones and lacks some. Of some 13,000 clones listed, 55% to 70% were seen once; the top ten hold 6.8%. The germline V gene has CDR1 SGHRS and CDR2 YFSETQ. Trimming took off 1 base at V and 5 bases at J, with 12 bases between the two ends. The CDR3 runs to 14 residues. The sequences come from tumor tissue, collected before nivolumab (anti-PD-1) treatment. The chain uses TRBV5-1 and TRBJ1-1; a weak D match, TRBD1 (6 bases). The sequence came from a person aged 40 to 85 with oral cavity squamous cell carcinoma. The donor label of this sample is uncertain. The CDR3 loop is CASSLTGLGTEAFF. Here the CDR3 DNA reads TGCGCCAGCAGCTTGACAGGGCTGGGGACTGAAGCTTTCTTT.